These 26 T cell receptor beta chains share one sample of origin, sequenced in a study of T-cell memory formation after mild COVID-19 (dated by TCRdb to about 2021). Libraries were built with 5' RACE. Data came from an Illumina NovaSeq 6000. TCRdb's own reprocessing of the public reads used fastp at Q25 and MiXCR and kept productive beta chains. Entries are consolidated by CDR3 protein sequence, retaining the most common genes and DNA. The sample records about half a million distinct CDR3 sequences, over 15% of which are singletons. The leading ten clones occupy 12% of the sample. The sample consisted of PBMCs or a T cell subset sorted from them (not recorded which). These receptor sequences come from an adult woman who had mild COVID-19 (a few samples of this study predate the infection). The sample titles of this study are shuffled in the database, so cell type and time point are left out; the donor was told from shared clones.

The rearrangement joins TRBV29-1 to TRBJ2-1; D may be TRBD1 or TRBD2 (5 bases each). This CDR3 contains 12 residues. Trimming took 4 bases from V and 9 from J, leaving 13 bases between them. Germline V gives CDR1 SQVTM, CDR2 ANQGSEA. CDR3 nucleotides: TGCAGCGTTGGTGCAGGGACGGGTGAGCAGTTCTTC. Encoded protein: CSVGAGTGEQFF.

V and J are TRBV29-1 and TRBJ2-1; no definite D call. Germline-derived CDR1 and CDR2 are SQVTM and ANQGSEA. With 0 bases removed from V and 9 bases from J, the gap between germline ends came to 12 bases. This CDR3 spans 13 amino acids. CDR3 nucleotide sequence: TGCAGCGTTGAAGATCTTTACACGGGTGAGCAGTTCTTC. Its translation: CSVEDLYTGEQFF.

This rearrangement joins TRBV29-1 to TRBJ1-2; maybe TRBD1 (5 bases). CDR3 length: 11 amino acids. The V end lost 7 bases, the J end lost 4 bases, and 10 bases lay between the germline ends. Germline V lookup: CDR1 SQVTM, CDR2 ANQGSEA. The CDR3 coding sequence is TGCAGCGCCAGGGATCTCTATGGCTACACCTTC. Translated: CSARDLYGYTF.

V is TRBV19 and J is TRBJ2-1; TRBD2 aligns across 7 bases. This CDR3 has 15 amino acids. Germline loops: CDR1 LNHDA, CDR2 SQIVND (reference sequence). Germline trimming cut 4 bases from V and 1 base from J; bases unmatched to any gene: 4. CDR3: CASSTPGLSYNEQFF. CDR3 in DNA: TGTGCCAGTAGTACTCCGGGACTATCCTACAATGAGCAGTTCTTC. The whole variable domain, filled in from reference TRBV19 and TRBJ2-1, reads DGGITQSPKYLFRKEGQNVTLSCEQNLNHDAMYWYRQDPGQGLRLIYYSQIVNDFQKGDIAEGYSVSREKKESFPLTVTSAQKNPTAFYLCASSTPGLSYNEQFFGPGTRLTVL.

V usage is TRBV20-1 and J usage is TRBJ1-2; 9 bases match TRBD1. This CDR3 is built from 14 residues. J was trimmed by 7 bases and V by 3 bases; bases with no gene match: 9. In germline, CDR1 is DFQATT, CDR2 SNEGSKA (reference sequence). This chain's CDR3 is CSARFQQGAAGYTF. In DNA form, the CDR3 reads TGCAGTGCTAGGTTCCAACAGGGGGCCGCTGGCTACACCTTC.

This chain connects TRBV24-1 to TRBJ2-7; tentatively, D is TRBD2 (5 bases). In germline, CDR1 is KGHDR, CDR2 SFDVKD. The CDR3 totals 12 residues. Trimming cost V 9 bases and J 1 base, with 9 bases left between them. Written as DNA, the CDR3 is TGTGCCACCCCCCGGGGATCCTACGAGCAGTACTTC. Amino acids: CATPRGSYEQYF.

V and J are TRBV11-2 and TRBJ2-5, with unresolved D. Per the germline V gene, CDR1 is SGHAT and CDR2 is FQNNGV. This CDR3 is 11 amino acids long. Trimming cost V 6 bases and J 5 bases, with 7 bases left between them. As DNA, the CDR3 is TGTGCCAGCAGGGCCTTTGAGACCCAGTACTTC. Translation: CASRAFETQYF. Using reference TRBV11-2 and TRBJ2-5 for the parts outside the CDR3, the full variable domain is EAGVAQSPRYKIIEKRQSVAFWCNPISGHATLYWYQQILGQGPKLLIQFQNNGVVDDSQLPKDRFSAERLKGVDSTLKIQPAKLEDSAVYLCASRAFETQYFGPGTRLLVL.

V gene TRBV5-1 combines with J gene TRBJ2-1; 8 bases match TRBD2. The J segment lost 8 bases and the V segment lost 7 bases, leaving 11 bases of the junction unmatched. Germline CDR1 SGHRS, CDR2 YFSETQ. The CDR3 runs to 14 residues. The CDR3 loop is CASRAGEEVDEQFF. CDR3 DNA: TGCGCCAGCCGAGCGGGAGAGGAAGTCGATGAGCAGTTCTTC.

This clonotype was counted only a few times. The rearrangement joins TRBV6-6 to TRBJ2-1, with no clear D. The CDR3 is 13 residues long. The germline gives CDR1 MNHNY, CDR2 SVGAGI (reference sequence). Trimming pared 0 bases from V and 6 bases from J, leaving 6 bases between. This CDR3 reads CASSYSWGNEQFF. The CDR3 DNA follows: TGTGCCAGCAGTTACTCGTGGGGCAATGAGCAGTTCTTC.

The CDR3 sequence is CASSERLVETQYF. The DNA for the CDR3 is TGTGCCAGCAGTGAAAGGCTCGTAGAGACCCAGTACTTC. The rearrangement uses TRBV2 and TRBJ2-5; D gene uncertain. The germline gives CDR1 SNHLY, CDR2 FYNNEI. V was cut by 2 bases and J by 4 bases, with 8 bases left in between. This CDR3 has 13 amino acids.

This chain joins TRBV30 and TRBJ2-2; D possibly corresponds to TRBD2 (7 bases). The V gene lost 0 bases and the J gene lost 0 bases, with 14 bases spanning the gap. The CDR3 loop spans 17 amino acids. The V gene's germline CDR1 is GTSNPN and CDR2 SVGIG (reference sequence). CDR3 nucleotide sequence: TGTGCCTGGAGTGTACGGCTAGGGGGGGCGAACACCGGGGAGCTGTTTTTT. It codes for CAWSVRLGGANTGELFF.

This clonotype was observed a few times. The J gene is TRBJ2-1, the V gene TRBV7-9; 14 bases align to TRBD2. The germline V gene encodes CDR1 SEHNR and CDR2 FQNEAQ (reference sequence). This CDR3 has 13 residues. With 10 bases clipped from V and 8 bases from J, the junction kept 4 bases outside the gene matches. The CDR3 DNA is TGTGCCACCGGACTAGCGGGAGGCTATGAGCAGTTCTTC. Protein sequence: CATGLAGGYEQFF.

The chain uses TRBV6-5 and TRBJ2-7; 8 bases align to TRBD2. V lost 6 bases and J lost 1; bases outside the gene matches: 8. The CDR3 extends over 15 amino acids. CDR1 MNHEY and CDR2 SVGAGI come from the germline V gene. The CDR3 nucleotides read TGTGCCAGCAGGGCCGTGGCGGGAGGATCCTACGAGCAGTACTTC. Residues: CASRAVAGGSYEQYF.

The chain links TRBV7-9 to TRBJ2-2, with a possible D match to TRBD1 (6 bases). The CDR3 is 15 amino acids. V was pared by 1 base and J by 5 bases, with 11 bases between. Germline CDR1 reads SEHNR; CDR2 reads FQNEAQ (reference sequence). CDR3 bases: TGTGCCAGCAGCTTAGATGGGGGCCGAACCGGGGAGCTGTTTTTT. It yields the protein CASSLDGGRTGELFF.

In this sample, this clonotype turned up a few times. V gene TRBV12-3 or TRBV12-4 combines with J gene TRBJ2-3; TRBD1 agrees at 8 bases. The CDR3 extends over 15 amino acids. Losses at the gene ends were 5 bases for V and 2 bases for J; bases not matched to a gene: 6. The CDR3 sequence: CASSAQGALTDTQYF. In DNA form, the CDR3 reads TGTGCCAGCAGTGCCCAGGGGGCCCTCACAGATACGCAGTATTTT.

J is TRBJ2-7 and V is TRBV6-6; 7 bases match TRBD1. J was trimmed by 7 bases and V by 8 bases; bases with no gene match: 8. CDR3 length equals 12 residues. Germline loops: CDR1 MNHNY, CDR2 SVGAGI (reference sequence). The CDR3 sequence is CASGTALREQYF. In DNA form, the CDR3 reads TGTGCCAGCGGGACAGCTCTACGGGAGCAGTACTTC.

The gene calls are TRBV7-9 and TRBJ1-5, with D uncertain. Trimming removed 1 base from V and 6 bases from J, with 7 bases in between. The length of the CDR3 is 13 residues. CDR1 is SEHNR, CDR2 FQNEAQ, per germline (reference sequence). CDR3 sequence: CASSLGSSQPQHF. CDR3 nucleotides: TGTGCCAGCAGCTTAGGTTCGTCTCAGCCCCAGCATTTT.

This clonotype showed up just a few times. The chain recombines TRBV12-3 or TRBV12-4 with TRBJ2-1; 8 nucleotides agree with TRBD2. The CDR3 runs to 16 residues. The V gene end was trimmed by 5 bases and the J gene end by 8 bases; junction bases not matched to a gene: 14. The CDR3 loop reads CASSAHRAGGLDEQFF. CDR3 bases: TGTGCCAGCAGTGCCCACCGTGCGGGAGGTCTAGATGAGCAGTTCTTC.

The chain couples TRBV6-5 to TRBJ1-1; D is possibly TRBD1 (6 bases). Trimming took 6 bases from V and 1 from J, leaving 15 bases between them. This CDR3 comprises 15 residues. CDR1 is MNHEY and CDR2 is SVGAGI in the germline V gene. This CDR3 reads CASRTQGARNTEAFF. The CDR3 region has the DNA TGTGCCAGCAGGACACAGGGCGCTCGGAACACTGAAGCTTTCTTT.

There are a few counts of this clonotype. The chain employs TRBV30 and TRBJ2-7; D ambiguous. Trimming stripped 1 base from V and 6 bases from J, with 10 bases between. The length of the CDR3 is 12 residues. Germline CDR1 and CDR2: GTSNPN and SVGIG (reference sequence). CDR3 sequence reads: CAWSGARLEQYF. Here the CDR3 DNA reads TGTGCCTGGAGTGGGGCCCGGCTCGAGCAGTACTTC.

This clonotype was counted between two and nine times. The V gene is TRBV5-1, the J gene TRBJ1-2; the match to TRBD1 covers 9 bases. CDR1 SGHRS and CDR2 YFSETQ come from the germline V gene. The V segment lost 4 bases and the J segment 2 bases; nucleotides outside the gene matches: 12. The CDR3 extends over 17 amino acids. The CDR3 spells CASSPPDRGSLNYGYTF. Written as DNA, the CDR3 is TGCGCCAGCAGCCCCCCGGACAGGGGATCGCTGAACTATGGCTACACCTTC.

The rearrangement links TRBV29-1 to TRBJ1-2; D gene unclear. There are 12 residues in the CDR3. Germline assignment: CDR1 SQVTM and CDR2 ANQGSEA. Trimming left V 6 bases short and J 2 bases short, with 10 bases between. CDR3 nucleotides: TGCAGCGTCCAAGAGACAAACTATGGCTACACCTTC. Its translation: CSVQETNYGYTF.

CDR3 coding DNA: TGCAGTGCTAGAGAGGAGGACGAGCAGTACTTC. Its protein is CSAREEDEQYF. The rearrangement links TRBV20-1 to TRBJ2-7, with D possibly being TRBD2 (5 bases). Germline V lookup: CDR1 DFQATT, CDR2 SNEGSKA (reference sequence). The ends were cut back, 0 bases at V and 5 bases at J, with 5 bases in the middle. CDR3 length: 11 residues.

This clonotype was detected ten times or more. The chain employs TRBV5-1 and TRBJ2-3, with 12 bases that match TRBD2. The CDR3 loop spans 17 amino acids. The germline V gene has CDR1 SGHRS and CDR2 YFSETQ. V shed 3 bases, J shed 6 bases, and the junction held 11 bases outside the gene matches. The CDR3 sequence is CASSSLAGGRGQDTQYF. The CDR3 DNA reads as TGCGCCAGCAGCTCACTAGCGGGAGGACGGGGCCAGGATACGCAGTATTTT.

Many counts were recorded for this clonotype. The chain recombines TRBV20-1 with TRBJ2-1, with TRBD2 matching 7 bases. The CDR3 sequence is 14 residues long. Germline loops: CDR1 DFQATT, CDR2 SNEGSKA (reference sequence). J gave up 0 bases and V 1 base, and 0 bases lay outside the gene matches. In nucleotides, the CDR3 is TGCAGTGCTAGAGGACTAGCCTCCTACAATGAGCAGTTCTTC. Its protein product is CSARGLASYNEQFF.

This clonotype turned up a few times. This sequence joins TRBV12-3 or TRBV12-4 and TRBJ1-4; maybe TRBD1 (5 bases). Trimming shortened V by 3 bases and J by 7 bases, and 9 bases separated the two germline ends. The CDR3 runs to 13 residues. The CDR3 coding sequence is TGTGCCAGCAGTTTCCGGGACGGTGAAAAACTGTTTTTT. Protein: CASSFRDGEKLFF.